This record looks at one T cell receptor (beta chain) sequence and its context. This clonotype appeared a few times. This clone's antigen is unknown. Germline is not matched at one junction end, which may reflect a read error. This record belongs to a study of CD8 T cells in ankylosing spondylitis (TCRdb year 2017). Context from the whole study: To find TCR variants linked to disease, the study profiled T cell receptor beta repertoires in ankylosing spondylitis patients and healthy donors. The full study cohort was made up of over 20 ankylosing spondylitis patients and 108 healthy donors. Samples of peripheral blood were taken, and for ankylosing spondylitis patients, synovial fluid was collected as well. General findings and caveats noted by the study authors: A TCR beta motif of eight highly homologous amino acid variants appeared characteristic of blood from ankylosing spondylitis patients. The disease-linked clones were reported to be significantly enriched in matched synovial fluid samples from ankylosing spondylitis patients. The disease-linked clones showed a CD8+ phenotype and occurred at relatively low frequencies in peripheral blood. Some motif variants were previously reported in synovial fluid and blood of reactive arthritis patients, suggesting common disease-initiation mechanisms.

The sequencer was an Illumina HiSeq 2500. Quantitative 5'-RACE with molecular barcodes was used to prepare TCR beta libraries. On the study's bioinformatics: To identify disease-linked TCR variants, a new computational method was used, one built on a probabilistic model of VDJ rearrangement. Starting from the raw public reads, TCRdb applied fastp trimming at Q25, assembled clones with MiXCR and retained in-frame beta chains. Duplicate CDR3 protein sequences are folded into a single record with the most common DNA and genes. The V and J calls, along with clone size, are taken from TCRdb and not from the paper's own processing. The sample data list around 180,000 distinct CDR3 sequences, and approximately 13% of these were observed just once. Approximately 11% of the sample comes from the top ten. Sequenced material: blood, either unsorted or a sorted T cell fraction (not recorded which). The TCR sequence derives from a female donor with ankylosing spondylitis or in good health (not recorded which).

This receptor has the CDR3 CSTKTAGGYYGHTF. The DNA reads as follows: TGCAGTACCAAAACTGCCGGAGGATACTATGGCCACACCTTC. The chain is assembled from TRBV20-1 and TRBJ1-2; the D gene identity is not certain. The CDR3, cysteine through phenylalanine, is 14 amino acids long. Solely the CDR3 DNA is kept, with 42 bases framed from the first base. CDR1 and CDR2, looked up from the germline V gene (reference sequence), are DFQATT and SNEGSKA.